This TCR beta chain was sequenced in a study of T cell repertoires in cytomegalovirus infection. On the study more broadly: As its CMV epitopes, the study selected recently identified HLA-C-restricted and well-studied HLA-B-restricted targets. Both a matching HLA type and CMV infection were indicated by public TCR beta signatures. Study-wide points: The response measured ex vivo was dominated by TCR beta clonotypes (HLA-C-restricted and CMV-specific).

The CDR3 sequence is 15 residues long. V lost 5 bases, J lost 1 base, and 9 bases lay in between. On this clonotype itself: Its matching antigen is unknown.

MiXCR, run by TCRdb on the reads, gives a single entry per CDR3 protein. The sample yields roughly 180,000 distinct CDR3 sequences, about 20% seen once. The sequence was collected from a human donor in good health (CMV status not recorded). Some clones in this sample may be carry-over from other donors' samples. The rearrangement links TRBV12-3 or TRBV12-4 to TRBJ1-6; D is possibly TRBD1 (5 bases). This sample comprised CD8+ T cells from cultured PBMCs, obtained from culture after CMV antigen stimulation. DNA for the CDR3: TGTGCCAGCAGTCGGGACGGGTCCTATAATTCACCCCTCCACTTT. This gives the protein CASSRDGSYNSPLHF.